One and the same sample provided the 28 T cell receptor beta chains below, sequenced in a study of T cells in Graves' hyperthyroidism and ophthalmopathy. RNA transcripts served as the template for amplifying TCR beta CDR3 regions. The HTBI primer set was used in a first-round RT-PCR of the TCR CDR3. TCRdb re-derived calls from the multiplex PCR reads in MiXCR, one entry per CDR3 protein. The table records 700,000 or so distinct CDR3 sequences, roughly 15% of them present only once. Sequenced: blood. These receptors came from a man between 18 and 35 years old with Graves' hyperthyroidism.

The chain couples TRBV3-1 to TRBJ2-7, with D unresolved. Trimming removed 1 base at V and 5 bases at J, with 12 bases between. The germline CDR1 and CDR2 sequences are LGHDT and YNNKEL (reference sequence). The CDR3 sequence is 14 residues long. For the CDR3, the DNA is TGTGCCAGCAGCCAAGTAGACGGGTACGACGAGCAGTACTTC. Amino acid sequence: CASSQVDGYDEQYF.

The J gene is TRBJ2-1, the V gene TRBV7-3; 7 nucleotides agree with TRBD2. The CDR3 consists of 14 residues. CDR1 SGHTA and CDR2 FQGTGA come from the germline V gene. J lost 6 bases, V lost 3 bases, and 5 bases had no gene match. The CDR3 nucleotides read TGTGCCAGCAGCTTGGGGACTAATCTCAATGAGCAGTTCTTC. Protein: CASSLGTNLNEQFF.

This clonotype has a handful of counts. The rearrangement joins TRBV7-9 to TRBJ2-6, with 15 bases fitting TRBD2. CDR1 is SEHNR, CDR2 FQNEAQ, per germline (reference sequence). This CDR3 has 17 residues. V was clipped by 5 bases and J by 1 base; unmatched bases: 0. The CDR3 region is CASSGLAGGSGANVLTF. The DNA of the CDR3 is TGTGCCAGCAGCGGACTAGCGGGAGGGTCTGGGGCCAACGTCCTGACTTTC.

The chain employs TRBV28 and TRBJ2-7, with D possibly TRBD2 on 5 matching bases. Trimming pared 3 bases from V and 6 bases from J, leaving 21 bases between. The CDR3 has 16 residues. From germline, CDR1 is MDHEN and CDR2 SYDVKM. CDR3 sequence (DNA): TGTGCCAGCAGTTTCCTTCGGTGGGAGCGCTCTAGCGAGCAGTACTTC. Translated: CASSFLRWERSSEQYF.

In the case of this clonotype: As the CDR3 is not closed by the conserved phenylalanine or tryptophan, this likely results from a read error. The chain carries TRBV24-1 and TRBJ2-2, with D possibly being TRBD1 (5 bases). The V end was cut by 6 bases, the J end by 1 base, with 8 bases between. The CDR3 totals 14 residues. Germline CDR1 is KGHDR and CDR2 is SFDVKD. The CDR3 DNA reads TGTGCCACCAGTCTTGGACAGAACACCGGGGAGCTGTTTCTT. Translating it yields CATSLGQNTGELFL.

This clonotype was seen repeatedly, ten times or more. V is TRBV12-3 or TRBV12-4 and J is TRBJ2-3; TRBD1 is a possible D gene (6 bases). The CDR3 loop spans 15 amino acids. V was trimmed by 5 bases and J by 3 bases, leaving 15 bases between them. CDR3 nucleotides: TGTGCCAGCAGTCCCAGGGGATTTGGAACAGATACGCAGTATTTT. It yields the protein CASSPRGFGTDTQYF.

There are many counts of this clonotype. The rearrangement uses TRBV12-3 or TRBV12-4 and TRBJ2-7, with 8 bases identical to TRBD1. The V and J ends lost 5 bases and 1 base, in that order; junction bases with no gene match: 4. CDR3 length: 14 amino acids. The CDR3 reads CASSLGDRSYEQYF. Here the CDR3 DNA reads TGTGCCAGCAGTCTTGGGGACAGGTCCTACGAGCAGTACTTC.

The rearrangement joins TRBV28 to TRBJ1-3, with D perhaps TRBD1 (5 bases). Germline V CDR1 and CDR2: MDHEN, SYDVKM. Trimming shortened V by 6 bases and J by 1 base, and 13 bases separated the two germline ends. The CDR3 loop spans 15 amino acids. The CDR3 region has the DNA TGTGCCAGCAGCCCTGGACACCCTTCTGGAAACACCATATATTTT. Translation: CASSPGHPSGNTIYF.

J is TRBJ2-1 and V is TRBV12-3 or TRBV12-4; no firm D call. The CDR3 sequence is 13 residues long. Trimming took off 3 bases at V and 6 bases at J, with 9 bases between the two ends. CDR3 loop: CASSFGRLNEQFF. The DNA for the CDR3 is TGTGCCAGCAGTTTCGGCCGGCTCAATGAGCAGTTCTTC.

This clonotype has a handful of counts. V gene TRBV7-9 combines with J gene TRBJ2-2, with D perhaps matching TRBD2 (6 bases). The V gene's germline CDR1 is SEHNR and CDR2 FQNEAQ (reference sequence). Trimming pared 0 bases from V and 5 bases from J, leaving 13 bases between. There are 16 residues in the CDR3. The CDR3 nucleotides are TGTGCCAGCAGCTTAGCGTGGTCTAGCGAAACCGGGGAGCTGTTTTTT. Residues: CASSLAWSSETGELFF.

This clonotype was seen repeatedly, ten times or more. The chain couples TRBV6-1 to TRBJ1-3; no clear D gene. The CDR3 is 14 residues long. The V gene's germline CDR1 is MNHNS and CDR2 SASEGT. Trimming cost V 8 bases and J 0 bases, with 11 bases left between them. Here the CDR3 DNA reads TGTGCCAGCGATCGGGGAGCCTCTGGAAACACCATATATTTT. This encodes CASDRGASGNTIYF.

This chain connects TRBV30 to TRBJ2-2, with 7 bases lining up with TRBD2. The junction had 5 bases not matched to a gene; V was cut back by 5 bases and J by 5 bases. This CDR3 is 13 amino acids long. Germline V gene lookup returns CDR1 GTSNPN and CDR2 SVGIG (reference sequence). CDR3 DNA: TGTGCCTGGGGAGGGGAGGGGACCGGGGAGCTGTTTTTT. Protein: CAWGGEGTGELFF.

The CDR3 DNA reads as TGTGCCAGCAGACGGAGGGGCTCCAGTCAGCCCCAGCATTTT. The encoded protein is CASRRRGSSQPQHF. The chain couples TRBV27 to TRBJ1-5; D is perhaps TRBD1 (5 bases). This CDR3 has 14 amino acids. CDR1 is MNHEY and CDR2 is SMNVEV in the germline V gene (reference sequence). Trimming cost V 6 bases and J 6 bases, with 15 bases left between them.

This clonotype was counted many times. This sequence joins TRBV2 and TRBJ1-1; no definite D call. The V gene's germline CDR1 is SNHLY and CDR2 FYNNEI. V shed 2 bases and J shed 4 bases, with 11 bases lying between them. The CDR3 is 14 amino acids. DNA for the CDR3: TGTGCCAGCAGTGAAAGGAGGGTGCCCACTGAAGCTTTCTTT. Protein product: CASSERRVPTEAFF.

This clonotype has only a few counts. The V call is TRBV6-5, the J call TRBJ1-1, with D perhaps TRBD1 (5 bases). Trimming took 0 bases from V and 3 from J, leaving 11 bases between them. The germline gives CDR1 MNHEY, CDR2 SVGAGI. The CDR3 spans 15 residues. The CDR3 here is CASSYSGWGDTEAFF. DNA for the CDR3: TGTGCCAGCAGTTACTCGGGGTGGGGGGACACTGAAGCTTTCTTT.

The chain is built from TRBV6-1 and TRBJ2-7; TRBD1 matches 8 bases. CDR1 is MNHNS, CDR2 SASEGT, per germline. There are 13 residues in the CDR3. Trimming cost V 7 bases and J 6 bases; bases outside gene matches: 8. This CDR3 reads CASTPDRASEQYF. CDR3 nucleotides: TGTGCCAGCACCCCGGACAGGGCTTCCGAGCAGTACTTC.

Of note for this clonotype: This could be a read error, since a much larger clone is one nucleotide away. This chain connects TRBV6-5 to TRBJ1-1, with a tentative D call TRBD1 (5 bases). CDR1 MNHEY and CDR2 SVGAGI come from the germline V gene. The CDR3 runs to 15 residues. Trimming took 2 bases from V and 3 from J, leaving 13 bases between them. The CDR3 region is CASSYQGKGYTEAFF. The CDR3 DNA follows: TGTGCCAGCAGTTACCAGGGCAAGGGGTACACTGAAGCTTTCTTT.

This clonotype was picked up many times. This chain joins TRBV18 and TRBJ2-3, with 7 positions matching TRBD2. This CDR3 comprises 14 residues. CDR1 and CDR2 from the germline V gene are KGHSH and LQKENI. V lost 0 bases and J lost 6; bases outside the gene matches: 3. In DNA, the CDR3 is TGTGCCAGCTCACCACCCCGCGGGAGTGATACGCAGTATTTT. This codes for CASSPPRGSDTQYF.

This clonotype has at least ten counts. The chain is built from TRBV11-2 and TRBJ1-2; D is unresolved. Looked up from germline, CDR1 is SGHAT and CDR2 is FQNNGV. Trimming cost V 1 base and J 8 bases, with 17 bases left between them. This CDR3 region has 15 residues. The CDR3 here is CASSLAGMESRGYTF. DNA for the CDR3: TGTGCCAGCAGCTTAGCGGGGATGGAGTCTCGGGGCTACACCTTC. Filled out from reference TRBV11-2 and TRBJ1-2, the complete variable domain reads EAGVAQSPRYKIIEKRQSVAFWCNPISGHATLYWYQQILGQGPKLLIQFQNNGVVDDSQLPKDRFSAERLKGVDSTLKIQPAKLEDSAVYLCASSLAGMESRGYTFGSGTRLTVV.

This clonotype was seen repeatedly, ten times or more. The J gene is TRBJ2-2, the V gene TRBV28; 9 bases align to TRBD2. J gave up 1 base and V 4 bases, and 7 bases lay outside the gene matches. The CDR3 runs 17 residues. Per the germline V gene, CDR1 is MDHEN and CDR2 is SYDVKM. DNA for the CDR3: TGTGCCAGCAGTTCCGCCCAGACTAGCGGGAACACCGGGGAGCTGTTTTTT. Protein sequence: CASSSAQTSGNTGELFF.

This clonotype has at least ten counts. The chain carries TRBV18 and TRBJ1-3; 11 positions agree with TRBD1. Germline CDR1 is KGHSH and CDR2 is LQKENI. V lost 5 bases, J lost 2 bases, and 5 bases stayed unmatched. This CDR3 has 16 residues. The CDR3 protein is CASSDGQGATGNTIYF. The CDR3 DNA follows: TGTGCCAGCTCAGACGGACAGGGGGCCACTGGAAACACCATATATTTT.

This clonotype was counted many times. The J gene is TRBJ2-1, the V gene TRBV15, with 7 bases that match TRBD1. This CDR3 is 14 amino acids long. J was trimmed by 5 bases and V by 5 bases; bases with no gene match: 6. Germline V gene data show CDR1 as LNHNV and CDR2 as YYDKDF (reference sequence). CDR3 sequence (DNA): TGTGCCACCAGCCGTCGGGGACAGCACAATGAGCAGTTCTTC. As protein: CATSRRGQHNEQFF.

This clonotype showed up just a few times. The gene calls are TRBV29-1 and TRBJ2-7; D is possibly TRBD1 (6 bases). This CDR3 contains 15 residues. The germline gives CDR1 SQVTM, CDR2 ANQGSEA. V was cut by 2 bases and J by 2 bases, with 16 bases left in between. CDR3 region: CSVERGTGLPYEQYF. The CDR3 DNA reads as TGCAGCGTTGAAAGGGGAACAGGGTTACCCTACGAGCAGTACTTC.

In this sample, this clonotype turned up a few times. The V call is TRBV5-1, the J call TRBJ1-1; no clear D. The ends were cut back, 0 bases at V and 3 bases at J, with 9 bases in the middle. The germline CDR1 and CDR2 sequences are SGHRS and YFSETQ. The CDR3 runs to 14 residues. The CDR3 region has the DNA TGCGCCAGCAGCTTGGGGCGCCGGTACACTGAAGCTTTCTTT. As protein: CASSLGRRYTEAFF. Filled out from reference TRBV5-1 and TRBJ1-1, the complete variable domain reads KAGVTQTPRYLIKTRGQQVTLSCSPISGHRSVSWYQQTPGQGLQFLFEYFSETQRNKGNFPGRFSGRQFSNSRSEMNVSTLELGDSALYLCASSLGRRYTEAFFGQGTRLTVV.

This clonotype was detected ten times or more. The chain is built from TRBV28 and TRBJ2-5; 7 bases are a match to TRBD2. The CDR3 runs to 15 residues. V shed 6 bases and J 4 bases; nucleotides not matched to a gene: 11. The germline CDR1 and CDR2 sequences are MDHEN and SYDVKM. CDR3: CASRAAWEGGETQYF. The CDR3 bases are TGTGCCAGCAGGGCCGCTTGGGAGGGCGGAGAGACCCAGTACTTC.

The chain combines TRBV20-1 with TRBJ2-5, with 7 bases fitting TRBD2. Germline V gene sequence: CDR1 DFQATT, CDR2 SNEGSKA (reference sequence). The CDR3 totals 15 residues. V was pared by 2 bases and J by 5 bases, with 11 bases of the junction left unmatched. CDR3 DNA sequence: TGCAGTGCTAGAACACTAGCGTATCAAGGGGAGACCCAGTACTTC. This encodes CSARTLAYQGETQYF.

This clonotype has a handful of counts. This chain links TRBV9 with TRBJ2-1, with D possibly called TRBD1 or TRBD2 (5 bases each). The CDR3 spans 17 residues. V was cut by 4 bases and J by 3 bases, with 20 bases left in between. The germline CDR1 and CDR2 sequences are SGDLS and YYNGEE. CDR3 sequence (DNA): TGTGCCAGCAGCACAACCCGAGGGGCGGGTTTCTACAATGAGCAGTTCTTC. Protein: CASSTTRGAGFYNEQFF.

Points on this clonotype: A read error may be the cause here, since a much bigger clone is one base away. The rearrangement links TRBV2 to TRBJ2-5, with D possibly matching TRBD2 (5 bases). This CDR3 region has 15 residues. Germline CDR1 is SNHLY and CDR2 is FYNNEI. V dropped 5 bases and J dropped 4 bases, with 17 bases sitting between them. The CDR3 is CASSPLAYAGETQYF. In DNA, the CDR3 is TGTGCCAGCAGTCCGCTAGCTTATGCCGGAGAGACCCAGTACTTC.